Listed below are T cell receptor beta chains from one sample, sequenced in a study of T-cell memory formation after mild COVID-19. TCRdb analysed the 5' RACE reads with MiXCR anew, one entry per CDR3 protein. Here the sample spans more than 300,000 distinct CDR3 sequences, approximately 14% being singletons. Sequencing input: PBMCs or a T cell subset sorted from them (not recorded which). The receptors stem from a man in his late teens or twenties who had mild COVID-19 (a few samples of this study predate the infection). Cell type and time point are not known. Each CDR3 is given with its conserved first and last residue. The D gene is left open where the match is weak. Clone size is shown for a subset of rows, as once, few, many or a class of expanded clone.

clone_size	j_call	d_call	v_call	cdr3_aa	cdr3_nt
few	TRBJ1-2	.	TRBV7-9	CASSSDAGARGYTF	TGTGCCAGCAGCTCCGATGCCGGGGCGCGCGGCTACACCTTC
few	TRBJ2-1	TRBD1	TRBV10-3	CAISESTGKNEQFF	TGTGCCATCAGTGAGTCGACAGGGAAAAATGAGCAGTTCTTC
few	TRBJ1-2	.	TRBV24-1	CATSVKHRANYGYTF	TGTGCCACCAGTGTAAAACACAGGGCTAACTATGGCTACACCTTC
.	TRBJ1-1	TRBD1	TRBV7-2	CASSGGTAEAFF	TGTGCCAGCAGCGGGGGGACAGCCGAAGCTTTCTTT
.	TRBJ2-7	TRBD1	TRBV14	CASSRQRGETGSYEQYF	TGTGCCAGCAGCCGCCAAAGAGGGGAGACAGGGTCCTACGAGCAGTACTTC
.	TRBJ2-2	TRBD2	TRBV2	CASLGLATGELFF	TGTGCCAGCCTCGGACTAGCGACCGGGGAGCTGTTTTTT
.	TRBJ1-1	.	TRBV4-3	CASSQEDGTEAFF	TGCGCCAGCAGCCAAGAAGATGGCACTGAAGCTTTCTTT
many	TRBJ2-7	.	TRBV19	CASSKGTYEQYF	TGTGCCAGTAGTAAGGGGACCTACGAGCAGTACTTC
many	TRBJ2-2	TRBD2	TRBV20-1	CSARDRTLAGSRELFF	TGCAGTGCTAGAGATAGGACCCTAGCGGGGAGTAGGGAGCTGTTTTTT
few	TRBJ2-1	TRBD1	TRBV11-2	CASTTPGTGVQQFF	TGTGCCAGCACCACCCCCGGGACAGGGGTCCAGCAGTTCTTC
.	TRBJ2-5	.	TRBV6-5	CASSPRAVWTETQYF	TGTGCCAGCAGCCCGAGGGCAGTCTGGACGGAGACCCAGTACTTC
.	TRBJ2-1	TRBD2	TRBV6-2/TRBV6-3	CASSPQIAGGNEQFF	TGTGCCAGCAGCCCCCAAATAGCGGGGGGAAATGAGCAGTTCTTC
.	TRBJ2-3	TRBD2	TRBV7-3	CASSLAAIAGGTDTQYF	TGTGCCAGCAGCTTGGCCGCCATAGCGGGGGGCACAGATACGCAGTATTTT
.	TRBJ2-5	TRBD2	TRBV28	CASSSRGGGLETQYF	TGTGCCAGCAGTTCGCGGGGGGGAGGATTAGAGACCCAGTACTTC
.	TRBJ2-7	TRBD2	TRBV6-6	CASRPISGVSYEQYF	TGTGCCAGCAGACCGATTAGCGGGGTTTCCTACGAGCAGTACTTC
few	TRBJ1-2	.	TRBV4-1	CASTEGQGPNYGYTF	TGCGCCAGCACCGAGGGGCAGGGCCCTAACTATGGCTACACCTTC
.	TRBJ1-2	.	TRBV19	CASSPMRQANYGYTF	TGTGCCAGTAGCCCTATGAGACAGGCGAACTATGGCTACACCTTC
.	TRBJ2-7	TRBD2	TRBV6-5	CASSYFSSGGYEQYF	TGTGCCAGCAGTTACTTTAGTAGCGGGGGCTACGAGCAGTACTTC
.	TRBJ2-7	.	TRBV5-5	CASSSARAGEQYF	TGTGCCAGCAGCTCGGCCAGGGCGGGTGAGCAGTACTTC
few	TRBJ2-1	TRBD2	TRBV2	CASSPTSGAGNEQFF	TGTGCCAGCAGCCCGACTAGCGGGGCTGGTAATGAGCAGTTCTTC
.	TRBJ2-7	.	TRBV6-5	CASRTTGRTYEQYF	TGTGCCAGCAGAACTACAGGGAGGACCTACGAGCAGTACTTC
once	TRBJ2-1	TRBD1	TRBV6-1	CASNREGQGEQFF	TGTGCCAGCAATCGAGAGGGACAGGGCGAGCAGTTCTTC
.	TRBJ1-2	.	TRBV28	CASSLRGYYGYTF	TGTGCCAGCAGTTTACGGGGATACTATGGCTACACCTTC
.	TRBJ2-7	TRBD2	TRBV5-1	CASRLTSGGAPSYEQYF	TGCGCCAGCCGCCTAACTAGCGGGGGGGCCCCCTCCTACGAGCAGTACTTC
.	TRBJ2-3	TRBD2	TRBV6-2/TRBV6-3	CASTRASGSTDTQYF	TGTGCCAGCACTCGAGCTAGCGGGAGTACAGATACGCAGTATTTT
many	TRBJ2-1	TRBD1	TRBV7-9	CASSLGQGGEQFF	TGTGCCAGCAGCTTGGGACAGGGCGGTGAGCAGTTCTTC
many	TRBJ2-3	TRBD1	TRBV24-1	CATSDTRDRGGTDTQYF	TGTGCCACCAGTGATACCCGGGACAGGGGTGGGACAGATACGCAGTATTTT
.	TRBJ2-3	.	TRBV6-5	CASNPGDSSTDTQYF	TGTGCCAGCAACCCGGGGGACAGCAGCACAGATACGCAGTATTTT
few	TRBJ1-6	TRBD1	TRBV20-1	CSARPRTGPDNSPLHF	TGCAGTGCTAGACCGAGGACAGGGCCGGATAATTCACCCCTCCACTTT
.	TRBJ1-1	.	TRBV9	CASSVGGSEAFF	TGTGCCAGCAGCGTAGGTGGCTCTGAAGCTTTCTTT
few	TRBJ2-7	TRBD2	TRBV15	CATSRDWASGDTGEQYF	TGTGCCACCAGCAGAGATTGGGCTAGCGGGGATACGGGCGAGCAGTACTTC
.	TRBJ2-2	.	TRBV4-3	CASSHGLNRANTGELFF	TGCGCCAGCAGCCATGGTCTCAACAGGGCGAACACCGGGGAGCTGTTTTTT
few	TRBJ1-2	.	TRBV3-1	CASSQEGGHNYGYTF	TGTGCCAGCAGCCAAGAAGGGGGACATAACTATGGCTACACCTTC
.	TRBJ2-1	.	TRBV4-3	CASSNGPYNEQFF	TGCGCCAGCAGCAACGGGCCCTACAATGAGCAGTTCTTC
few	TRBJ1-1	.	TRBV5-1	CASREDRTEAFF	TGCGCCAGCCGTGAAGACAGAACTGAAGCTTTCTTT
.	TRBJ2-5	.	TRBV21-1	CASSFREMGETQYF	TGTGCCAGCAGCTTCCGTGAGATGGGAGAGACCCAGTACTTC
.	TRBJ2-2	.	TRBV12-3/TRBV12-4	CASRPGYTGELFF	TGTGCCAGCAGACCAGGGTACACCGGGGAGCTGTTTTTT
many	TRBJ2-1	.	TRBV19	CASSIASYSEQFF	TGTGCCAGTAGTATCGCTAGCTACAGTGAGCAGTTCTTC
many	TRBJ2-1	TRBD1	TRBV6-2/TRBV6-3	CASTDKDRVSSYNEQFF	TGTGCCAGCACCGATAAGGACAGGGTGAGCTCCTACAATGAGCAGTTCTTC